This T cell receptor (beta chain) was sequenced in a study of response to subunit inactivated influenza vaccine. TCRdb re-called the RT-PCR reads through MiXCR, storing one row per CDR3 protein. The repertoire consists of around 490,000 distinct CDR3 sequences, with 6% to 9% occurring once and the leading ten covering under 15%. J lost 7 bases, V lost 5 bases, and 11 bases had no gene match. CDR3 length equals 14 residues. This clonotype was recorded a few times. This clonotype was sampled from a man in his fifties or sixties who received an inactivated influenza vaccine. The sequenced sample was PBMCs from blood, obtained roughly 24 months after vaccination. The chain joins TRBV12-3 or TRBV12-4 to TRBJ2-7; 7 nucleotides agree with TRBD1. For the CDR3, the DNA is TGTGCCAGCAGTCCCGGGACAGAATTACGAGAGCAGTACTTC. It codes for CASSPGTELREQYF.